Shown below are 14 T cell receptor beta chains from a single sample sequenced in a study of identical twins. MiXCR, applied by TCRdb to the 5' RACE reads, yields one record per CDR3 protein. The table lists some 500,000 distinct CDR3 sequences, approximately 22% of them singletons, with around 0.9% in the top ten. The data also belong to a second study, concerning T cells expressing NK-cell markers.

Sequenced sample: CD4+ T cells sorted from blood. The source of these receptors is a woman between 18 and 29 years old in good health.

The rearrangement links TRBV20-1 to TRBJ2-3, with 7 bases identical to TRBD1. The CDR3 runs to 15 residues. Germline trimming cut 5 bases from V and 5 bases from J; bases unmatched to any gene: 13. Germline V gene data show CDR1 as DFQATT and CDR2 as SNEGSKA (reference sequence). CDR3 region: CSAERTGAGVDTQYF. The DNA for the CDR3 is TGCAGTGCTGAACGAACAGGGGCTGGAGTAGATACGCAGTATTTT.

This clonotype has more than one count but fewer than ten. V gene TRBV12-3 or TRBV12-4 combines with J gene TRBJ1-5; D call uncertain. CDR3 length equals 15 residues. The V and J ends lost 5 bases and 4 bases respectively, with 15 bases between them. The chain's CDR3 is CASSTQRGENQPQHF. CDR3 DNA: TGTGCCAGCAGTACCCAGCGCGGCGAGAATCAGCCCCAGCATTTT.

The rearrangement joins TRBV9 to TRBJ2-7; D is unclear. CDR1 and CDR2 (germline): SGDLS, YYNGEE. V was trimmed by 0 bases and J by 4 bases, leaving 17 bases between them. The CDR3 spans 16 residues. Here the CDR3 reads CASSVGRTSADYEQYF. The CDR3 nucleotides read TGTGCCAGCAGCGTAGGAAGGACGAGCGCTGATTACGAGCAGTACTTC.

The chain couples TRBV20-1 to TRBJ2-2; D is tentatively TRBD1 or TRBD2 (5 bases each). Looked up from germline, CDR1 is DFQATT and CDR2 is SNEGSKA (reference sequence). V shed 0 bases and J shed 1 base, with 9 bases lying between them. This CDR3 is 15 amino acids long. The CDR3 DNA is TGCAGTGCTAGAGATCGTGGGGGGAACACCGGGGAGCTGTTTTTT. Protein product: CSARDRGGNTGELFF.

This clonotype was found many times. This sequence joins TRBV5-1 and TRBJ2-7, with 11 bases matching TRBD2. The germline V gene encodes CDR1 SGHRS and CDR2 YFSETQ. Trimming removed 5 bases from V and 0 bases from J; junction bases left unmatched: 4. The CDR3 is 15 residues long. The CDR3 coding sequence is TGCGCCAGCAGGGTTAGCGGGAGGGCCTCCTACGAGCAGTACTTC. It is translated as CASRVSGRASYEQYF.

The sample holds a few counts of this clonotype. The rearrangement uses TRBV4-2 and TRBJ1-1; the D is unclear. This CDR3 is 14 amino acids long. The V gene's germline CDR1 is LGHNA and CDR2 YNFKEQ. Trimming cost V 0 bases and J 1 base, with 6 bases left between them. CDR3 in amino acids: CASSQDPGNTEAFF. The CDR3 coding sequence is TGTGCCAGCAGCCAAGATCCGGGGAACACTGAAGCTTTCTTT.

This chain connects TRBV5-5 to TRBJ1-4, with unresolved D. The germline gives CDR1 SGHKS, CDR2 YYEKEE (reference sequence). The CDR3 has 14 amino acids. V was clipped by 0 bases and J by 5 bases, with 8 bases between them. The CDR3 is CASSLGTFNEKLFF. The CDR3 DNA reads as TGTGCCAGCAGCTTGGGGACGTTCAATGAAAAACTGTTTTTT.

The gene calls are TRBV6-6 and TRBJ2-7; TRBD1 matches at 7 bases. This CDR3 contains 15 residues. In germline, CDR1 is MNHNY, CDR2 SVGAGI (reference sequence). V gave up 5 bases and J gave up 6 bases; unmatched junction bases: 13. The CDR3 reads CASSHHRDSGSEQYF. For the CDR3, the DNA is TGTGCCAGCAGTCACCACCGGGACAGTGGCTCCGAGCAGTACTTC.

This clonotype was seen only a few times. The rearrangement uses TRBV6-1 and TRBJ1-1; TRBD1 matches at 7 bases. CDR3 length: 15 residues. Germline V gene data show CDR1 as MNHNS and CDR2 as SASEGT. Trimming cost V 6 bases and J 1 base; bases outside gene matches: 8. The CDR3 bases are TGTGCCAGCAGCCGCGAAGGGACAGCGAACACTGAAGCTTTCTTT. It yields the protein CASSREGTANTEAFF.

V gene TRBV4-3 combines with J gene TRBJ2-7; the match to TRBD2 covers 7 bases. This CDR3 is built from 17 residues. Trimming at V came to 0 bases and at J to 8 bases, leaving 16 bases not matched to a gene. Germline loops: CDR1 LGHNA, CDR2 YSLEER. CDR3 sequence: CASSQERASGDITKQYF. As DNA, the CDR3 is TGCGCCAGCAGCCAAGAGCGGGCTAGCGGAGACATTACGAAGCAGTACTTC.

The chain carries TRBV20-1 and TRBJ2-1; no definite D call. CDR3 size: 15 residues. Germline values: CDR1 DFQATT, CDR2 SNEGSKA (reference sequence). V was trimmed by 3 bases and J by 1 base, leaving 13 bases between them. The CDR3 nucleotides read TGCAGTGCTAGCCGATTGGTTCTGTCCTACAATGAGCAGTTCTTC. Its translation: CSASRLVLSYNEQFF.

This clonotype was seen more than once but under ten times. The chain uses TRBV20-1 and TRBJ2-2, with D maybe TRBD1 (6 bases). Trimming removed 0 bases at V and 3 bases at J, with 11 bases between. From germline, CDR1 is DFQATT and CDR2 SNEGSKA (reference sequence). The CDR3 extends over 15 amino acids. The CDR3 is CSAREAGAYTGELFF. The CDR3 nucleotides read TGCAGTGCTAGAGAGGCAGGGGCCTACACCGGGGAGCTGTTTTTT.

V is TRBV20-1 and J is TRBJ2-3; 14 bases are a match to TRBD2. Germline trimming cut 5 bases from V and 6 bases from J; bases unmatched to any gene: 7. Germline lookup yields CDR1 DFQATT and CDR2 SNEGSKA (reference sequence). The length of the CDR3 is 15 residues. The CDR3 bases are TGCAGTGCTGGGCAGGGACTAGCGGGAGACGATACGCAGTATTTT. Translating gives CSAGQGLAGDDTQYF.

V and J are TRBV6-1 and TRBJ2-7; 8 nucleotides agree with TRBD1. CDR1 and CDR2 from the germline V gene are MNHNS and SASEGT. The junction had 4 bases not matched to a gene; V was cut back by 6 bases and J by 0 bases. This CDR3 is 14 amino acids long. The CDR3 DNA sequence: TGTGCCAGCAGGCGACAGGGGACCTCCTACGAGCAGTACTTC. It is translated as CASRRQGTSYEQYF.